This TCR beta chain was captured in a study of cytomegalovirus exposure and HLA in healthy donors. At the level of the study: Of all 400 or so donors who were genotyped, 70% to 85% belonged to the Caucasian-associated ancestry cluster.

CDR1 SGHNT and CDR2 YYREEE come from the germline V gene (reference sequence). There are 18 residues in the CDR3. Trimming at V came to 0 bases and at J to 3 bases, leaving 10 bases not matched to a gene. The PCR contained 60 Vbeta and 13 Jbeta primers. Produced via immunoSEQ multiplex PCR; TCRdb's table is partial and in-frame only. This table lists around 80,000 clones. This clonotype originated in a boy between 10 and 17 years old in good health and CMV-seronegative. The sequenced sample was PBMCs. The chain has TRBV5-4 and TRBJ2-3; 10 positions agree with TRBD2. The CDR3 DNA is TGTGCCAGCAGCTTGGGAAGCGGGAGGGCCGTCGGGACAGATACGCAGTATTTT. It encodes CASSLGSGRAVGTDTQYF.